Described below is a single T cell receptor beta chain sequence and its context. The antigen is not known. This record belongs to a study of fetal regulatory T cell absence and autoimmunity. General study results and limits: Some top pancreas TCR clones were over 85-fold enriched versus cord blood. In IPEX, the enrichment was taken to support antigen-driven autoimmunity before birth.

The repertoire was sequenced with immunoSEQ multiplex PCR; TCRdb's copy has only in-frame clones and lacks some. Of more than 85,000 clones listed, about two thirds are singletons. The V end was cut by 4 bases, the J end by 3 bases, with 22 bases between. This CDR3 has 16 residues. Germline CDR1 SQVTM, CDR2 ANQGSEA. This TCR was recovered from a male donor with IPEX syndrome. J is TRBJ2-7 and V is TRBV29-1, with D possibly called TRBD1 or TRBD2 (5 bases each). The material sequenced was pancreas tissue. The CDR3 spells CSVGRGERTHFYEQYF. For the CDR3, the DNA is TGCAGCGTTGGAAGAGGGGAGCGCACCCACTTCTACGAGCAGTACTTC.